A single sample is the source of the 18 T cell receptor beta chains below, sequenced in a study of OX40 agonist ivuxolimab in advanced cancers. Libraries were prepared by immunoSEQ multiplex PCR; TCRdb keeps only in-frame clonotypes and omits some of them. Here the sample spans roughly 82,000 clones, around 89% being singletons. The specimen comprised CD4+ or CD8+ T cells sorted from blood, sampled in a trial of the OX40 agonist ivuxolimab. All receptors derive from an adult with an advanced solid tumor such as melanoma, head and neck, liver or kidney cancer.

V usage is TRBV18 and J usage is TRBJ2-7; no clear D gene. The length of the CDR3 is 15 residues. Germline CDR1 and CDR2: KGHSH and LQKENI. V was trimmed by 0 bases and J by 10 bases, leaving 19 bases between them. The CDR3 loop is CASSPPSARYLNQYF. The CDR3 coding sequence is TGTGCCAGCTCACCACCGTCAGCAAGGTACCTTAATCAGTACTTC.

This clone was recorded once. V and J are TRBV7-9 and TRBJ2-3; possible D gene TRBD2, 5 bases. CDR1 is SEHNR and CDR2 is FQNEAQ in the germline V gene (reference sequence). The CDR3 runs 15 residues. V was cut by 5 bases and J by 6 bases, with 18 bases left in between. The CDR3, as DNA: TGTGCCAGCAGCATTAGCGTATTCAGACTGGATACGCAGTATTTT. This translates into CASSISVFRLDTQYF.

This clone was seen once. V gene TRBV5-1 combines with J gene TRBJ2-7; 8 bases map to TRBD2. With 1 base clipped from V and 0 bases from J, the junction kept 3 bases outside the gene matches. The CDR3 is made up of 15 amino acids. The germline gives CDR1 SGHRS, CDR2 YFSETQ. Here the CDR3 DNA reads TGCGCCAGCAGCTTGCTAGCGGGCTTCTCCTACGAGCAGTACTTC. Its protein product is CASSLLAGFSYEQYF.

V usage is TRBV2 and J usage is TRBJ2-5; D is unresolved. The germline gives CDR1 SNHLY, CDR2 FYNNEI. V gave up 7 bases and J gave up 1 base, with 13 bases separating them. The CDR3 is 14 amino acids. The CDR3 protein is CASTLFSGQETQYF. Here the CDR3 DNA reads TGTGCCAGCACCCTCTTCAGTGGCCAAGAGACCCAGTACTTC. The variable domain in full, completed from reference TRBV2 and TRBJ2-5, reads EPEVTQTPSHQVTQMGQEVILRCVPISNHLYFYWYRQILGQKVEFLVSFYNNEISEKSEIFDDQFSVERPDGSNFTLKIRSTKLEDSAMYFCASTLFSGQETQYFGPGTRLLVL.

This chain uses TRBV9 with TRBJ1-1; D might be TRBD1 (5 bases). Germline V gives CDR1 SGDLS, CDR2 YYNGEE. Between the trimmed V and J ends, which lost 0 bases and 5 bases, there was a span of 11 bases. The CDR3 contains 14 residues. The CDR3: CASSVEPGQTEAFF. The CDR3 bases are TGTGCCAGCAGCGTAGAACCGGGGCAAACTGAAGCTTTCTTT.

The chain uses TRBV5-1 and TRBJ1-2, with D tentatively TRBD1 (5 bases). The CDR3 is 13 amino acids. Germline V CDR1 and CDR2: SGHRS, YFSETQ. V was shortened by 0 bases and J by 8 bases, with 11 bases between the two germline ends. CDR3 DNA sequence: TGCGCCAGCAGCTTGGAAGGGGCGGAAGGCTACACCTTC. Translated: CASSLEGAEGYTF.

The rearrangement links TRBV5-1 to TRBJ1-5, with D possibly being TRBD1 (6 bases). The CDR3 runs 15 residues. Germline-derived CDR1 and CDR2 are SGHRS and YFSETQ. Trimming took off 0 bases at V and 5 bases at J, with 12 bases between the two ends. CDR3 region: CASSLGWGADQPQHF. The CDR3 DNA reads TGCGCCAGCAGCTTGGGGTGGGGGGCTGATCAGCCCCAGCATTTT.

The chain recombines TRBV14 with TRBJ1-5, with 8 nucleotides matching TRBD1. The CDR3 contains 16 residues. CDR1 and CDR2 (germline): SGHDN, FVKESK. Trimming took 0 bases from V and 3 from J; bases not matched to a gene: 4. CDR3 coding DNA: TGTGCCAGCAGCCAAGATAGGACAGGGAACAATCAGCCCCAGCATTTT. Amino acid sequence: CASSQDRTGNNQPQHF.

The genes are TRBV10-3 and TRBJ2-1, with TRBD2 matching 9 bases. The trim removed 6 bases at V and 4 bases at J, leaving 4 bases unmatched. The CDR3 is made up of 14 amino acids. Germline CDR1 is ENHRY and CDR2 is SYGVKD. CDR3 residues: CAIRMTSGYNEQFF. In DNA form, the CDR3 reads TGTGCCATCAGGATGACTAGCGGATACAATGAGCAGTTCTTC.

The rearrangement links TRBV6-4 to TRBJ1-6; no clear D gene. Germline-derived CDR1 and CDR2 are MRHNA and SNTAGT. V lost 4 bases, J lost 10 bases, and 11 bases lay in between. The CDR3 sequence is 13 residues long. The CDR3 coding sequence is TGTGCCAGCAGTGCCTCTGTTGGGTCACCCCTCCACTTT. This sequence encodes CASSASVGSPLHF.

V usage is TRBV10-2 and J usage is TRBJ1-6; D unclear. The V and J ends lost 4 bases and 5 bases respectively, with 6 bases between them. The CDR3 loop spans 13 amino acids. CDR1 and CDR2 (germline): WSHSY, SAAADI. CDR3 sequence: CASSVGNNSPLHF. The DNA for the CDR3 is TGCGCCAGCAGTGTCGGTAATAATTCACCCCTCCACTTT.

The sample holds a few counts of this clone. The rearrangement joins TRBV28 to TRBJ2-1; the D is unclear. Germline V gene lookup returns CDR1 MDHEN and CDR2 SYDVKM. Trimming stripped 6 bases from V and 0 bases from J, with 9 bases between. CDR3 length equals 14 residues. In nucleotides, the CDR3 is TGTGCCAGCAGGGTTCCCGGCTCCTACAATGAGCAGTTCTTC. It codes for CASRVPGSYNEQFF.

The chain is built from TRBV19 and TRBJ2-4; 10 nucleotides agree with TRBD2. CDR3 size: 17 residues. CDR1 LNHDA and CDR2 SQIVND come from the germline V gene (reference sequence). Trimming took 3 bases from V and 5 from J; bases not matched to a gene: 10. CDR3: CASSILLAGEGENIQYF. The DNA for the CDR3 is TGTGCCAGTAGTATCCTCCTAGCGGGAGAAGGGGAAAACATTCAGTACTTC.

The chain is built from TRBV18 and TRBJ2-3, with 7 bases matching TRBD2. This CDR3 contains 17 residues. Germline lookup yields CDR1 KGHSH and CDR2 LQKENI. V was pared by 1 base and J by 3 bases, with 10 bases of the junction left unmatched. CDR3 amino acids: CASSPRRSGGSTDTQYF. CDR3 DNA sequence: TGTGCCAGCTCACCACGGCGTTCGGGGGGTTCAACAGATACGCAGTATTTT.

CDR3 amino acids: CASSKVEQSLYNEQFF. The CDR3 coding sequence is TGTGCCAGCAGCAAAGTGGAACAGTCTCTCTACAATGAGCAGTTCTTC. This rearrangement joins TRBV21-1 to TRBJ2-1; TRBD1, as called in the table, went unchecked against the DNA. TRBV21-1 is reported as a pseudogene. This CDR3 region has 16 residues.

This chain links TRBV5-4 with TRBJ2-3; 8 nucleotides match TRBD2. The CDR3 is 15 residues long. Trimming at V came to 4 bases and at J to 3 bases, leaving 7 bases not matched to a gene. Germline CDR1 SGHNT, CDR2 YYREEE (reference sequence). DNA for the CDR3: TGTGCCAGCAGCACGCACGGGGGGGCTACAGATACGCAGTATTTT. It codes for CASSTHGGATDTQYF.

This clone has just a few counts. At the DNA level, this CDR3 is encoded by other sequences in the same sample as well. The chain has TRBV6-5 and TRBJ1-1, with a possible D match to TRBD1 (5 bases). The CDR3 runs 11 residues. Germline assignment: CDR1 MNHEY and CDR2 SVGAGI. V was cut by 5 bases and J by 5 bases, with 6 bases left in between. For the CDR3, the DNA is TGTGCCAGCAGTAAGGGGACTGAAGCTTTCTTT. This codes for CASSKGTEAFF.

The chain is built from TRBV19 and TRBJ2-1; D might be TRBD1 or TRBD2, each matching 6 bases. This CDR3 contains 15 residues. Germline CDR1 is LNHDA and CDR2 is SQIVND (reference sequence). The V end was cut by 10 bases, the J end by 4 bases, with 20 bases between. The CDR3 spells CATSEGGGRYNEQFF. Written as DNA, the CDR3 is TGTGCCACTTCAGAGGGGGGAGGTAGGTACAATGAGCAGTTCTTC.